The present TCR beta chain was sequenced within a study of OX40 agonist ivuxolimab in advanced cancers. For the study at large: Allowance was made for prior anti-PD-1, anti-PD-L1 or anti-CTLA-4 therapy, and 35% to 40% had some. Partial responses were achieved by three patients, of whom one had hepatocellular carcinoma and two had cutaneous melanoma. Whole-study results and caveats: Some of the nonresponding patients also showed low levels of normalized T-cell clonal expansion.

About this clone itself: What it binds is unknown.

Profiling relied on immunoSEQ multiplex PCR, and the TCRdb table lists in-frame clones only, not all of them. This sample has approximately 120,000 clones; roughly 90% occur once, and the top ten carry around 0.84%. This CDR3 spans 13 amino acids. Trimming cost V 4 bases and J 6 bases; bases outside gene matches: 5. Per the germline V gene, CDR1 is SGHNT and CDR2 is YYREEE (reference sequence). The TCR was taken from an adult with an advanced solid tumor such as melanoma, head and neck, liver or kidney cancer. The chain uses TRBV5-4 and TRBJ2-3, with 7 bases fitting TRBD2. Specimen: CD4+ or CD8+ T cells sorted from blood, collected in a trial of the OX40 agonist ivuxolimab. CDR3 region: CASSPGLVDTQYF. The CDR3 nucleotides are TGTGCCAGCAGCCCAGGACTAGTTGATACGCAGTATTTT.